This T cell receptor (beta chain) was documented in a study of CD8 T cells in Susac syndrome. V dropped 4 bases and J dropped 0 bases, with 10 bases sitting between them. Germline-derived CDR1 and CDR2 are MNHEY and SVGAGI. The CDR3 totals 14 residues. With random hexamers, reverse transcription was performed on roughly 0.45 to 1 ug of RNA. TCRdb ran MiXCR on the immunoSEQ multiplex PCR reads and lists one entry per CDR3 protein. The repertoire holds about 130,000 distinct CDR3 sequences, with about 94% as singletons. The chain carries TRBV6-5 and TRBJ2-7; D not resolved. The sequence was obtained from a human donor with Susac syndrome. The sequenced sample was CD8+ T cells from PBMCs. Here the CDR3 reads CASSSLGVSYEQYF. The CDR3, as DNA: TGTGCCAGCAGTTCCCTTGGGGTCTCCTACGAGCAGTACTTC.